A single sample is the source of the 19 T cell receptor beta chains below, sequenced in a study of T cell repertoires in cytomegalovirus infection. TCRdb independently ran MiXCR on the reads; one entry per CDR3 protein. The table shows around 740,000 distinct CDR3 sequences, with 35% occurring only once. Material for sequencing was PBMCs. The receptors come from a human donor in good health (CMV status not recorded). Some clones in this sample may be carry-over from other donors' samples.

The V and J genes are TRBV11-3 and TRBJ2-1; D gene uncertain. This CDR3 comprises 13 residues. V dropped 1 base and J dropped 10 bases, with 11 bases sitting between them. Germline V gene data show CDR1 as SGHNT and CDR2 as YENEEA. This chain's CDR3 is CASSLVKAGEQFF. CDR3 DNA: TGTGCCAGCAGCTTAGTAAAAGCTGGCGAGCAGTTCTTC.

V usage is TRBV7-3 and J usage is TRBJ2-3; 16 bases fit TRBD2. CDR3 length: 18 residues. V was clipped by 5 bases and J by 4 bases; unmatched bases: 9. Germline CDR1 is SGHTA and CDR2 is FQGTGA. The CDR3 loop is CASSRGTSGGAVPDTQYF. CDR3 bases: TGTGCCAGCAGCCGGGGGACTAGCGGGGGGGCCGTGCCAGATACGCAGTATTTT.

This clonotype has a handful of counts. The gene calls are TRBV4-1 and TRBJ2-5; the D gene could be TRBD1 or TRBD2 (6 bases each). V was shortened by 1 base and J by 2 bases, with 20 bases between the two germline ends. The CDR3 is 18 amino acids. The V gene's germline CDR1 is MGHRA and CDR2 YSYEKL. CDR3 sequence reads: CASSQAFRGRGKQETQYF. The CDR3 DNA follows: TGCGCCAGCAGCCAAGCTTTCCGGGGGCGAGGAAAACAAGAGACCCAGTACTTC.

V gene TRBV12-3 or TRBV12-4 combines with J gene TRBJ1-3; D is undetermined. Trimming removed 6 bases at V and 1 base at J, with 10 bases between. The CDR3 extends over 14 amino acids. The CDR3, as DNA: TGTGCCAGCAGACCTTTACATTCTGGAAACACCATATATTTT. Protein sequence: CASRPLHSGNTIYF.

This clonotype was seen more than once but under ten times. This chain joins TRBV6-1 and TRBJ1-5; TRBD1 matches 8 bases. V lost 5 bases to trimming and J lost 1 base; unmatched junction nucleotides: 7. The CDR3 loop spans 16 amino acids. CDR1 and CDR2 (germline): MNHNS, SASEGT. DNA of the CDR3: TGTGCCAGCAGTCATTCACAGGGGGTAAGCAATCAGCCCCAGCATTTT. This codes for CASSHSQGVSNQPQHF.

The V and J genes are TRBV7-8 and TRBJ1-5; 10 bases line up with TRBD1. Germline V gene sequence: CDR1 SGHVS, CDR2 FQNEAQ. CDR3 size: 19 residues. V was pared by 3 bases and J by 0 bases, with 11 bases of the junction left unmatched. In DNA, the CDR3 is TGTGCCAGCAGCTTTATGGGGACAGGGGAACTTCTTAGCAATCAGCCCCAGCATTTT. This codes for CASSFMGTGELLSNQPQHF.

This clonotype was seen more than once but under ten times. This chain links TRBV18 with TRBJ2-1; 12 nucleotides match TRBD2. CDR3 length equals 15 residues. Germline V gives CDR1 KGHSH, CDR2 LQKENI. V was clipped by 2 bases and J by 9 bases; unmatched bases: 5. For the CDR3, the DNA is TGTGCCAGCTCACCAACTAGCGGGAGGCAGTCTGAGCAGTTCTTC. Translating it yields CASSPTSGRQSEQFF.

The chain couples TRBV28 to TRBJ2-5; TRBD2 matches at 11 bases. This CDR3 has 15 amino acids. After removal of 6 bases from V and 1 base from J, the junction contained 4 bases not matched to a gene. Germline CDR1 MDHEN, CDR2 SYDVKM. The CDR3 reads CASRNSGGAQETQYF. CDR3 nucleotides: TGTGCCAGCAGAAATAGCGGGGGGGCCCAAGAGACCCAGTACTTC.

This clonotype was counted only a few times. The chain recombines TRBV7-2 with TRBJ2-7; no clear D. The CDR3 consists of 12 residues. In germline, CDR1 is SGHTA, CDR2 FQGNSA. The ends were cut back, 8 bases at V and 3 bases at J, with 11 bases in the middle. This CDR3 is CASGQSRYEQYF. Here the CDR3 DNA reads TGTGCCAGCGGGCAGTCGCGCTACGAGCAGTACTTC.

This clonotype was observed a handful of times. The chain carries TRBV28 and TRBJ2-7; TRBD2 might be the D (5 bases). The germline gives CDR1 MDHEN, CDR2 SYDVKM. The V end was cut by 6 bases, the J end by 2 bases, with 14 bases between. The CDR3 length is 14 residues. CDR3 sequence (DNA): TGTGCCAGCAGAGCGCCGGGAACCACCTACGAGCAGTACTTC. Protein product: CASRAPGTTYEQYF. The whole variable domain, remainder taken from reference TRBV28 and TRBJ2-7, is DVKVTQSSRYLVKRTGEKVFLECVQDMDHENMFWYRQDPGLGLRLIYFSYDVKMKEKGDIPEGYSVSREKKERFSLILESASTNQTSMYLCASRAPGTTYEQYFGPGTRLTVT.

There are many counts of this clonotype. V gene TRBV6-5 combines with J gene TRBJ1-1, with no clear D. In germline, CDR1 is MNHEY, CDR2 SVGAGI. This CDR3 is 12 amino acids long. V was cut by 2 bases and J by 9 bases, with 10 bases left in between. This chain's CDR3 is CASSYDRKQAFF. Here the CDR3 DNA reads TGTGCCAGCAGTTACGACCGTAAACAAGCTTTCTTT.

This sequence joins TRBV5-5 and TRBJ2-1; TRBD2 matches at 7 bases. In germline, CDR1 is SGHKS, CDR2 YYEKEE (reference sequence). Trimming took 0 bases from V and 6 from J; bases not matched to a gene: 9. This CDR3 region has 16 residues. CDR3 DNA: TGTGCCAGCAGCTTGGTGGTAGTAGCGGGCGGCAATGAGCAGTTCTTC. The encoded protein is CASSLVVVAGGNEQFF.

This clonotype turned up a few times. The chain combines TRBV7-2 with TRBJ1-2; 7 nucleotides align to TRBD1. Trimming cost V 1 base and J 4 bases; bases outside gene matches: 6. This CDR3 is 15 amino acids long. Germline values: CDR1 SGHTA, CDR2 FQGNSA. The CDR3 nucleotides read TGTGCCAGCAGCTTAGGAACAGGGGTCACCTATGGCTACACCTTC. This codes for CASSLGTGVTYGYTF.

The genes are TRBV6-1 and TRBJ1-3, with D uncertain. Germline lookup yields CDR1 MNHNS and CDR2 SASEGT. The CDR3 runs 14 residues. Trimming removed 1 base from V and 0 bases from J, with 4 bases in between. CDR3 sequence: CASSEVHSGNTIYF. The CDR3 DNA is TGTGCCAGCAGTGAAGTGCACTCTGGAAACACCATATATTTT.

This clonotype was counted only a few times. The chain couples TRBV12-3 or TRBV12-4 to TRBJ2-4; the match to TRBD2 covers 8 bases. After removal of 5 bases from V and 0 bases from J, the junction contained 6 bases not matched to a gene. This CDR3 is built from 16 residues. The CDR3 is CASSNAGGLAKNIQYF. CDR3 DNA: TGTGCCAGCAGTAACGCGGGGGGACTAGCCAAAAACATTCAGTACTTC.

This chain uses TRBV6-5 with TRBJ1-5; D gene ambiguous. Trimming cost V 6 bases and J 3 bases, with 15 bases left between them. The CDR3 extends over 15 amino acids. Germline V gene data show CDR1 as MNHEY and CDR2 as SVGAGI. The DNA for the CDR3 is TGTGCCAGCAGCTCGGACGGCCAGTCCAATCAGCCCCAGCATTTT. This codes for CASSSDGQSNQPQHF.

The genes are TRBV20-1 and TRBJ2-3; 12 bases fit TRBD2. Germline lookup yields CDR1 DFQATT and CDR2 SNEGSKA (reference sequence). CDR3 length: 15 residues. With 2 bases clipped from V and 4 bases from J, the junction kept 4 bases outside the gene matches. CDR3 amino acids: CSARSGLAGSDTQYF. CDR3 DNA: TGCAGTGCTAGATCAGGACTAGCGGGATCAGATACGCAGTATTTT.

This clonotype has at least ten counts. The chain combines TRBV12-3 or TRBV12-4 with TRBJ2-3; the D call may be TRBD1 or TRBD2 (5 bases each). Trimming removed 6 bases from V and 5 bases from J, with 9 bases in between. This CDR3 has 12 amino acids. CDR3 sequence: CASSFGGDTQYF. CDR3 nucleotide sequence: TGTGCCAGCAGCTTTGGGGGAGATACGCAGTATTTT.

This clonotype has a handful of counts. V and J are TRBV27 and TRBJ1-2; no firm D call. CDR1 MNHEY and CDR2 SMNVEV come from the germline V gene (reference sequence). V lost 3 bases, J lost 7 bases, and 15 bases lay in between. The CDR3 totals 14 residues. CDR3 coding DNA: TGTGCCAGCAGTTTTACGGGGATTTCGGGTGGCTACACCTTC. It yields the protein CASSFTGISGGYTF.